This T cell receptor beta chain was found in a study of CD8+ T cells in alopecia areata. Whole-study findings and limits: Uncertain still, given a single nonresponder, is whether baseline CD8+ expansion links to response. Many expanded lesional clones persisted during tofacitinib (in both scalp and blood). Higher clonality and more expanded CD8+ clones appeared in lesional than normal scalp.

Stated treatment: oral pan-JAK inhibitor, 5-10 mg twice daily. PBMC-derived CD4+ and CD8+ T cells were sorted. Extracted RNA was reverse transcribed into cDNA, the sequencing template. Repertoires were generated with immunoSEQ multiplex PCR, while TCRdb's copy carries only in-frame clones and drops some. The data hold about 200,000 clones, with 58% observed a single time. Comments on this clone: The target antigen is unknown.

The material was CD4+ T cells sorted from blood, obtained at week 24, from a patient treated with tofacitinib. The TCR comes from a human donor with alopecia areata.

The CDR3 DNA sequence: TGTGCCAGCAGCAAGAGGGTGGAGACAGACTACGAGCAGTACTTC. Translated: CASSKRVETDYEQYF. The V call is TRBV21-1, the J call TRBJ2-7. TRBV21-1 is listed as a pseudogene. The CDR3 extends over 15 amino acids.